The sequence of this T cell receptor beta chain was determined in a study of blood T cell repertoires in COVID-19 (dated by TCRdb to the early 2020s). Regarding the complete study: Samples covering the acute and convalescent phases of COVID-19 were provided by collaborators in the United States, Italy and Spain. Where available, HLA class I and class II types were obtained from metadata supplied by the sample provider rather than from assay-based typing. The repertoires were made available in a free public database intended to serve as a resource for research on the immune response to SARS-CoV-2. The samples were drawn from the first 160 participants of the ongoing ImmuneRACE study and from some 1,300 subjects provided by 6 global collaborators. Subjects who had been exposed to COVID-19, were actively infected with it, or had recovered from it provided the deeply sampled blood TCRbeta repertoires that made up the dataset. The prospective study material was composed of cDNA or gDNA derived from T cells, B-cell-depleted T cells, or PBMCs. The sample metadata nearly always contained a de-identified subject ID, COVID-19 status, age in years and sex. Summary of the overall study and its limitations: The amount of clinical and demographic metadata varied by source and participant and was provided uncurated.

Regarding this clone: Its antigen is unknown. Per-base quality was not reported, and no clone a single base away is much larger than it.

CDR1 LNHDA and CDR2 SQIVND are derived from the germline V gene (reference sequence). Taken from cysteine to phenylalanine, the CDR3 has 18 residues. Of the read, only the CDR3 DNA is kept; its 54 bases are in frame from base 1. V is cut by 4 bases and J by 1 base, and the space between the germline ends is 17 bases. Whole blood was collected in K2EDTA tubes by collaborating institutions according to the institutions' own protocols. For TCRbeta analysis, collaborator samples were shipped as frozen whole blood, as isolated PBMCs, or as DNA extracted from either sample type. TCRbeta CDR3 regions were amplified from genomic DNA using the immunoSEQ Assay, a bias-controlled multiplex PCR. The published analysis was carried out like this. The number of nucleated cells in each sample was estimated from the amplification of reference gene primers within the assay. To quantify the absolute abundance of each unique TCRbeta CDR3 rearrangement, sequence reads were collapsed and filtered. For each sample, productive Simpson clonality was calculated as the square root of Simpson's diversity index over productive rearrangements. What TCRdb holds here is the immuneACCESS table cut down to in-frame rearrangements. Part of the clones is not present; checked against another copy, under half of the missing clones reflect an unresolved V gene, and the others are unexplained. The V and J calls and clone size were taken over from that table, and D and trimming were inferred from the DNA. Present in this sample are about 25,000 clones, roughly nine tenths of which were seen just once. The top ten hold about 9.6% of the sample.

The V and J segments used are TRBV19 and TRBJ1-6, with the D gene call left open. The sample comprised peripheral blood. The sequence was collected from a man in his 70s with acute or convalescent COVID-19. Here is the DNA: TGTGCCAGTAGTACGACAAGAGGACTTGGATCCTATAATTCACCCCTCCACTTT. Its protein reads: CASSTTRGLGSYNSPLHF.